What follows describes a single T cell receptor (beta chain). The CDR3 has 14 amino acids. V lost 4 bases to trimming and J lost 2 bases, with 11 bases between them. The germline V gene has CDR1 SGHRS and CDR2 YFSETQ. The data were obtained in a study of memory CD4+ T cells and cytomegalovirus serostatus. The table came from immunoSEQ multiplex PCR; TCRdb's copy has only in-frame clones and leaves some out. The sample has fewer than 75,000 clones, roughly four fifths seen once. The sort gate was single viable CD3+CD4+CD8-CD45RO+ cells for memory CD4+ T cells. The receptor's source is an adult in good health and CMV-seronegative. The chain recombines TRBV5-1 with TRBJ2-3, with D maybe TRBD1 (6 bases). Sequences were obtained from memory CD4+ T cells from blood. CDR3 DNA: TGCGCCAGCAGCCCGGACAGTCACACAGATACGCAGTATTTT. Amino acid sequence: CASSPDSHTDTQYF.